This T cell receptor (beta chain) was recovered during a study of cytomegalovirus exposure and HLA in healthy donors. The PCR contained 60 Vbeta and 13 Jbeta primers. TCRdb keeps only in-frame clones here, not all; method: immunoSEQ multiplex PCR. Here the sample spans about 59,000 clones, roughly 84% being singletons. Study-wide results and limits: An analysis that came later showed most CMV-associated TCR beta chains appearing HLA-restricted.

With regard to this clone: Its specificity is unknown.

CDR1 SGDLS and CDR2 YYNGEE come from the germline V gene. This CDR3 is 17 amino acids long. The V and J ends lost 4 bases and 1 base respectively, with 20 bases between them. Sequencing used PBMCs. The chain is built from TRBV9 and TRBJ1-1; tentative D call: TRBD1 (5 bases). The TCR was taken from a human donor in good health. The chain's CDR3 is CASSKLQEPLKNTEAFF. CDR3 bases: TGTGCCAGCAGCAAATTACAGGAGCCCCTTAAGAACACTGAAGCTTTCTTT.